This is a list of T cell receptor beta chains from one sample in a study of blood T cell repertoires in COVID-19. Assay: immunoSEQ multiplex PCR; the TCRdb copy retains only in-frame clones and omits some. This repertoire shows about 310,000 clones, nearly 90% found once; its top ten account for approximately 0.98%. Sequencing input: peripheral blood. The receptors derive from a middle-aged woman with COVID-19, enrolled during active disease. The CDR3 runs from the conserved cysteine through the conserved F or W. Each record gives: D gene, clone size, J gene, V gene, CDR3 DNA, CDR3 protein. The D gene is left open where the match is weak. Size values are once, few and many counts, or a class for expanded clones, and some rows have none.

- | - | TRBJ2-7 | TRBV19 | TGTGCCAGTAGTATCCGCCGGAGTTCCCACGAGCAGTACTTC | CASSIRRSSHEQYF
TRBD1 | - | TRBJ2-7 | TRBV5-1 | TGCGCCAGCAGCTTGACAGGGGGCGGGATCGAGCAGTACTTC | CASSLTGGGIEQYF
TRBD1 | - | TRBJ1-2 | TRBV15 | TGTGCCACCAGCAGAGAAAGGGACAGAGGGGAGGACTATGGCTACACCTTC | CATSRERDRGEDYGYTF
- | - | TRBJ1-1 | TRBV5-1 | TGCGCCAGCAGCTCCCCCCCGGACAGAGAAGCTTTCTTT | CASSSPPDREAFF
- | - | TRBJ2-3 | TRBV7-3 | TGTGCCAGCAGCGCGGGTGCCACTAGCACAGATACGCAGTATTTT | CASSAGATSTDTQYF
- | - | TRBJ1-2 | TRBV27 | TGTGCCAGCAGTTTAAGGGGCAGAGGCTATGGCTACACCTTC | CASSLRGRGYGYTF
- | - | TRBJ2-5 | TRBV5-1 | TGCGCCAGCAGCTTGGTCCCCCGGGGACAAGAGACCCAGTACTTC | CASSLVPRGQETQYF
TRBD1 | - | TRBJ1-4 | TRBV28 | TGTGCCACCCTAGGGGGCTCACGTGAAAAACTGTTTTTT | CATLGGSREKLFF
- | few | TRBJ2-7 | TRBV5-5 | TGTGCCAGCAGCTTGGTCCAGTACGAGCAGTACTTC | CASSLVQYEQYF
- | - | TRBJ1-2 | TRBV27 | TGTGCCAGCAGTTCGACGGGACAATCCGGCTACACCTTC | CASSSTGQSGYTF
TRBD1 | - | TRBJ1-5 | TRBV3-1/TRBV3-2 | TGTGCCAGCAGCCCTGGGACAGGCGACTATAGCAATCAGCCCCAGCATTTT | CASSPGTGDYSNQPQHF
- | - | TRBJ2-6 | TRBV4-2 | TGTGCCAGCAGCCAAGGGCCTGGGGCCAACGTCCTGACTTTC | CASSQGPGANVLTF
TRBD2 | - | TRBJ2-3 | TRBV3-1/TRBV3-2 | TGTGCCAGCAGCCAAGATGGGACTAGCGGGAGCACAGATACGCAGTATTTT | CASSQDGTSGSTDTQYF
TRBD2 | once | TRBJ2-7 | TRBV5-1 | TGCGCCAGCAACTCGGGGGGAGGCTACGAGCAGTACTTC | CASNSGGGYEQYF
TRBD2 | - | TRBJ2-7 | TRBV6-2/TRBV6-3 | TGTGCCAGCAGTCGAACTAGCGGCCCCTACGAGCAGTACTTC | CASSRTSGPYEQYF
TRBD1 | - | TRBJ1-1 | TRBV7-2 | TGTGCCAGCAGCCCGACAGGGGTTGGGCCTGAAGCTTTCTTT | CASSPTGVGPEAFF
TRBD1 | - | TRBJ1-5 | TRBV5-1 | TGCGCCAGCAGCTTATCCCCCGGGACAGGGGCAAGTCAGCCCCAGCATTTT | CASSLSPGTGASQPQHF
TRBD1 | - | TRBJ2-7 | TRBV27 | TGTGCCAGCAGTTCGGGACAGGGTAGGTCCTACGAGCAGTACTTC | CASSSGQGRSYEQYF
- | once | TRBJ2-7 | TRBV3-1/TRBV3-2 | TGTGCCAGCAGCCAACAGGGCCCCTCCTACGAGCAGTACTTC | CASSQQGPSYEQYF
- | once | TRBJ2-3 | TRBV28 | TGTGCCAGCAGTCTTGAGTGGGAGGATACGCAGTATTTT | CASSLEWEDTQYF
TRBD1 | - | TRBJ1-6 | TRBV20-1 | TGCAGTGCTAGTCCATCCCTCGGGACAGGGGGCTTCAGCTCCTATAATTCACCCCTCCACTTT | CSASPSLGTGGFSSYNSPLHF
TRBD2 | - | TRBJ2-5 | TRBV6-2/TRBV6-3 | TGTGCCAGCAGTTCCCGACTAGCGGTCTTATTCCAAGAGACCCAGTACTTC | CASSSRLAVLFQETQYF
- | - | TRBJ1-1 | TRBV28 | TGTGCCAGCAGTTTACCGGGATTTCCGAACACTGAAGCTTTCTTT | CASSLPGFPNTEAFF
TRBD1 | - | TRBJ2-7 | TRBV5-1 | TGCGCCAGCAGCTGGGACAGTTCTTCTTTCTACGAGCAGTACTTC | CASSWDSSSFYEQYF
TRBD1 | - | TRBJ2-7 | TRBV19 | TGTGCCAGTAGTCGGGCTCAGGGGGCAGGCTACGAGCAGTACTTC | CASSRAQGAGYEQYF
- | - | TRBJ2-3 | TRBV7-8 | TGTGCCAGCAGCTTAGCGGGGCCCACAGATACGCAGTATTTT | CASSLAGPTDTQYF
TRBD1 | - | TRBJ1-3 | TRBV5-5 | TGTGCCAGCAGCTTGCGAACCAACAGGGGGAACTCTGGAAACACCATATATTTT | CASSLRTNRGNSGNTIYF
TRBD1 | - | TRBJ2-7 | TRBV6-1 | TGTGCCAGCAGTGGGCTTGCGGGACAGGGGGCAGGATACCCCTACGAGCAGTACTTC | CASSGLAGQGAGYPYEQYF
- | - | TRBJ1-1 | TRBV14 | TGTGCCAGCAGCCAAGGGACCTCCCCGGGAACTGAAGCTTTCTTT | CASSQGTSPGTEAFF
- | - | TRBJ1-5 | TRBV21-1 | TGTGCCAGCAGCAAAGGGGGCCCCCCACCTCGGCAGCCCCAGCATTTT | CASSKGGPPPRQPQHF
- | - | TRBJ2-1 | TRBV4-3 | TGCGCCAGCAGCCCCCCGGGTGATCACAATGAGCAGTTCTTC | CASSPPGDHNEQFF
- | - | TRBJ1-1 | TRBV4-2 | TGTGCCAGCAGCCAAGAGTCGGGGATCGGGGAAGCTTTCTTT | CASSQESGIGEAFF
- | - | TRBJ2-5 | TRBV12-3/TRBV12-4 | TGTGCCAGCACTTCGACCAGGCAAGAGACCCAGTACTTC | CASTSTRQETQYF
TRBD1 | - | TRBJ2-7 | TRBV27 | TGTGCCAGCAAACAGGGGTACGAGCAGTACTTC | CASKQGYEQYF
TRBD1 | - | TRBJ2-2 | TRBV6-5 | TGTGCCAGCGGGCAGGGGGCGAACACCGGGGAGCTGTTTTTT | CASGQGANTGELFF
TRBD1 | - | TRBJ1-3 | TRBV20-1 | TGCAGTGCTAGTCCCGGGACAGGGACAGGAAACACCATATATTTT | CSASPGTGTGNTIYF
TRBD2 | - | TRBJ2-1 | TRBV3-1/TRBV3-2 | TGTGCCAGCAGCCAAGGCCGGGGCGGGGGACGATACAATGAGCAGTTCTTC | CASSQGRGGGRYNEQFF
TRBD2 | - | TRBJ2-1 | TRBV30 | TGTGCCTGGAGTGTTGGCGGGAGAACATCTAAGTACAATGAGCAGTTCTTC | CAWSVGGRTSKYNEQFF
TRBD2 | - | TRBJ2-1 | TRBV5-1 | TGCGCCAGCAGCTTCGGACTAGCGGAGCCCTACAATGAGCAGTTCTTC | CASSFGLAEPYNEQFF
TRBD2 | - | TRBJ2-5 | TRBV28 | TGTGCCAGCAGTCAGGACCCTGGGAGGGCCCAGTACTTC | CASSQDPGRAQYF
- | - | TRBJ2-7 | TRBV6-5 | TGTGCCAGCAGTTCCTTCGGTAGGGGCTCCTACGAGCAGTACTTC | CASSSFGRGSYEQYF
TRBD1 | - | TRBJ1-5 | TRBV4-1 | TGCGCCAGCAGCCGAGAAACAGGGGCGCGCAATCAGCCCCAGCATTTT | CASSRETGARNQPQHF
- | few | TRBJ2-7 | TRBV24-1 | TGTGCCACCAGTGGAGGAAGCTCCTACGCGCAGTACTTC | CATSGGSSYAQYF
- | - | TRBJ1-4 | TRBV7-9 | TGTGCCAGCAGCTTAGTCGCCATTGGGCAGGAAAAACTGTTTTTT | CASSLVAIGQEKLFF
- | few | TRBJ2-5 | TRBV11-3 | TGTGCCAGCAGCCACGTCGCGGATCGGGAGACCCAGTACTTC | CASSHVADRETQYF
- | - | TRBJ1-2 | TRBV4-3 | TGCGCCAGCAGCCAAGATCAGGGTAGCTATGGCTACACCTTC | CASSQDQGSYGYTF
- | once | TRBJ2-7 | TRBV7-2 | TGTGCCAGCGCAGTCCATGCGGGGCCTGCTTACGAGCAGTACTTC | CASAVHAGPAYEQYF
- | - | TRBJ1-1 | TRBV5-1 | TGCGCCAGCAGCTTGAGGGATCGGGGCACTGAAGCTTTCTTT | CASSLRDRGTEAFF
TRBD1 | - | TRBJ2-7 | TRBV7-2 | TGTGCCAGCAGCTTAGCGGGACAGGGACCCTACGAGCAGTACTTC | CASSLAGQGPYEQYF
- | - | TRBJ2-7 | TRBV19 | TGTGCCAGTAGTATAGTTCAGGGTCCCTACGAGCAGTACTTC | CASSIVQGPYEQYF
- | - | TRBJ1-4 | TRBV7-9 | TGTGCCAGCAGCTTAAGTCTAGGGCGGGTGGAAAAACTGTTTTTT | CASSLSLGRVEKLFF